This T cell receptor beta chain was captured by sequencing in a study of post-analysis software for immune sequencing data. Study context: The patients showed relapsing-remitting, secondary progressive and progressive-relapsing multiple sclerosis courses. Study-level findings and limits: Controls showed significantly higher normalized Chao1 diversity than did multiple sclerosis patients.

In this sample, this clonotype turned up a few times. Its specificity is unknown. An end of the junction differs from the germline gene, which may be a read error. cDNA libraries of TCR beta carried unique molecular identifiers. Roughly 500,000 cDNA molecules were recovered from an input of about 0.9 to 10 million T cells. TCRdb re-called the PCR reads with MiXCR, one entry per CDR3 protein. The sample carries some 800,000 distinct CDR3 sequences, approximately 44% recorded once. Sequencing was performed on blood. The receptor's source is a girl aged 5-17 years with multiple sclerosis.

DNA for the CDR3: TGCAATGCTAGAGATGACCACTCCTACGAGCAGTACTTC. This translates into CNARDDHSYEQYF. The rearrangement uses TRBV20-1 and TRBJ2-7; no clear D. Germline-derived CDR1 and CDR2 are DFQATT and SNEGSKA (reference sequence). The CDR3 is 13 residues long.